Listed below are T cell receptor beta chains from one sample, sequenced in a study of T cells in Graves' hyperthyroidism and ophthalmopathy. TCRdb reanalysed the multiplex PCR reads using MiXCR and keeps one entry per CDR3 protein. The data show under 400,000 distinct CDR3 sequences, 15% to 19% seen once. Sample: blood. The receptors stem from a woman under 30 with Graves' hyperthyroidism that later progressed to Graves' ophthalmopathy. Both conserved end residues are part of each CDR3. Fields, in order: CDR3 protein, CDR3 DNA, CDR3 length, D gene, J gene, clone size, V gene. D genes are given only for firm matches. Clone size is shown for a subset of rows, as once, few, many or a class of expanded clone.

CASSHRTSGRDISYEQYF,TGCGCCAGCAGCCATCGGACTAGCGGGAGGGATATCTCCTACGAGCAGTACTTC,18,TRBD2,TRBJ2-7,.,TRBV2
CASSPSLAGRPYEQYF,TGTGCCAGCAGCCCATCACTAGCGGGACGCCCCTACGAGCAGTACTTC,16,TRBD2,TRBJ2-7,few,TRBV7-2
CASSLVASGPTPYERYF,TGTGCCAGCAGCTTAGTGGCTAGCGGGCCGACCCCGTACGAGCGGTACTTC,17,TRBD2,TRBJ2-7,.,TRBV11-2
CSVENPSYEQYF,TGCAGCGTTGAAAACCCTTCCTACGAGCAGTACTTC,12,.,TRBJ2-7,many,TRBV29-1
CASSLSGTLGLEQYF,TGTGCCAGCAGCTTAAGTGGTACTCTGGGCCTCGAGCAGTACTTC,15,.,TRBJ2-7,many,TRBV7-2
CASSHRAMGFNSGNTIYF,TGCGCCAGCAGCCATCGAGCTATGGGGTTTAACTCTGGAAACACCATATATTTT,18,.,TRBJ1-3,.,TRBV4-1
CASSGLADRANSYEQYF,TGTGCCAGCTCAGGCTTAGCTGACAGGGCGAATTCCTACGAGCAGTACTTC,17,TRBD1,TRBJ2-7,.,TRBV18
CASSGTEDTGELFF,TGTGCCAGCAGCGGGACAGAGGACACCGGGGAGCTGTTTTTT,14,TRBD1,TRBJ2-2,many,TRBV7-9
CASKLAGVSHEQYF,TGTGCCAGCAAGCTAGCGGGAGTTTCCCACGAGCAGTACTTC,14,TRBD2,TRBJ2-7,many,TRBV28
CASSIGGQLSGNTIYF,TGTGCCAGCAGTATTGGGGGACAGCTCTCTGGAAACACCATATATTTT,16,TRBD1,TRBJ1-3,.,TRBV6-1
CASSQVRIGYTGELFF,TGTGCCAGCAGCCAAGTCCGAATTGGCTACACCGGGGAGCTGTTTTTT,16,.,TRBJ2-2,few,TRBV14
CASSPDMNTEAFF,TGTGCCAGCTCACCAGACATGAACACTGAAGCTTTCTTT,13,.,TRBJ1-1,many,TRBV18
CASSQSPLWGQPQHF,TGTGCCAGCAGCCAATCGCCCCTATGGGGTCAGCCCCAGCATTTT,15,.,TRBJ1-5,few,TRBV16
CASSWTGGSDGYTF,TGTGCCAGCTCGTGGACAGGGGGTTCGGATGGCTACACCTTC,14,TRBD1,TRBJ1-2,.,TRBV2
CSASEGADTQYF,TGCAGTGCTAGTGAGGGGGCAGATACGCAGTATTTT,12,.,TRBJ2-3,many,TRBV20-1
CASSMGGADTGELFF,TGTGCCAGCAGCATGGGGGGCGCGGACACCGGGGAGCTGTTTTTT,15,.,TRBJ2-2,.,TRBV11-3
CASSLDRPGLAVYNEQFF,TGTGCCAGCAGCTTAGATCGACCGGGACTAGCGGTATACAATGAGCAGTTCTTC,18,TRBD2,TRBJ2-1,many,TRBV7-9
CASSGRMDEQFF,TGTGCCAGCAGTGGGCGAATGGATGAGCAGTTCTTC,12,.,TRBJ2-1,.,TRBV6-1
CASSHRPTGMNTEAFF,TGTGCCAGCAGCCATCGGCCCACAGGGATGAACACTGAAGCTTTCTTT,16,.,TRBJ1-1,many,TRBV7-2
CASSLGGHQKGKNTEAFF,TGTGCCAGCAGCTTAGGAGGTCACCAGAAGGGTAAAAACACTGAAGCTTTCTTT,18,.,TRBJ1-1,many,TRBV7-9
CASSFSPGTGSYNEQFF,TGTGCCAGCAGTTTCTCACCCGGGACAGGCTCCTACAATGAGCAGTTCTTC,17,TRBD1,TRBJ2-1,many,TRBV28
CAWSVGLLEQFF,TGTGCCTGGAGTGTAGGACTACTTGAGCAGTTCTTC,12,.,TRBJ2-1,few,TRBV30
CASSFGGAGGPVYTQYF,TGTGCCAGCAGTTTCGGTGGGGCGGGAGGGCCGGTTTATACGCAGTATTTT,17,TRBD2,TRBJ2-3,.,TRBV27
CSVERRYRLAVTNEQFF,TGCAGCGTTGAGCGTCGGTACAGACTAGCGGTCACCAATGAGCAGTTCTTC,17,TRBD2,TRBJ2-1,once,TRBV29-1
CASSLGAVLAVNTGELFF,TGTGCCAGCAGCTTAGGGGCAGTGCTAGCGGTAAACACCGGGGAGCTGTTTTTT,18,TRBD2,TRBJ2-2,.,TRBV7-8
CASSELLRSWFGYTF,TGTGCCAGCAGCGAACTCCTCAGGTCCTGGTTTGGCTACACCTTC,15,.,TRBJ1-2,many,TRBV6-2/TRBV6-3
CASSIRGWSYEQYF,TGTGCCAGTAGTATACGGGGGTGGTCCTACGAGCAGTACTTC,14,.,TRBJ2-7,.,TRBV19
CASSQTGWRDGYYEQYF,TGTGCCAGCAGTCAGACCGGGTGGCGGGACGGCTACTACGAGCAGTACTTC,17,.,TRBJ2-7,many,TRBV12-3/TRBV12-4
CASPPGLAGGTDTQYF,TGTGCCAGCCCCCCGGGACTAGCGGGAGGGACAGATACGCAGTATTTT,16,TRBD2,TRBJ2-3,.,TRBV28
CASSPPFGPVAEQYF,TGTGCCAGCAGCCCCCCCTTTGGCCCCGTGGCCGAGCAGTACTTC,15,.,TRBJ2-7,many,TRBV11-2
CASSLNGQAGELFF,TGCGCCAGCAGCTTGAACGGTCAAGCCGGGGAGCTGTTTTTT,14,.,TRBJ2-2,few,TRBV5-1
CAISGSYEQYF,TGTGCCATCAGTGGGTCCTACGAGCAGTACTTC,11,.,TRBJ2-7,.,TRBV10-3
CASSLGGPGGNEQFF,TGTGCCAGCAGCTTAGGGGGACCGGGGGGGAATGAGCAGTTCTTC,15,TRBD2,TRBJ2-1,many,TRBV7-2
CASSSTIAGANTGELFF,TGCGCCAGCAGCAGCACCATAGCGGGAGCGAACACCGGGGAGCTGTTTTTT,17,TRBD2,TRBJ2-2,few,TRBV5-1
CASSFVGDTQYF,TGTGCCAGCAGCTTCGTAGGGGATACGCAGTATTTT,12,.,TRBJ2-3,few,TRBV7-9
CASSLRAGDQPQHF,TGTGCCAGCAGTTTACGAGCCGGGGATCAGCCCCAGCATTTT,14,.,TRBJ1-5,many,TRBV12-3/TRBV12-4
CASSRSVGRETQYF,TGTGCCAGCAGCCGGAGTGTAGGTAGAGAGACCCAGTACTTC,14,.,TRBJ2-5,few,TRBV28
CASSLATTNYGYTF,TGTGCCAGCAGCTTGGCGACGACTAACTATGGCTACACCTTC,14,.,TRBJ1-2,.,TRBV5-6
CATSRDNVWGPQGSYEQYF,TGTGCCACCAGCAGAGATAACGTGTGGGGTCCCCAGGGTTCCTACGAGCAGTACTTC,19,.,TRBJ2-7,many,TRBV15
CASSFNGHREQYF,TGTGCCAGCAGTTTTAACGGCCACCGCGAGCAGTACTTC,13,.,TRBJ2-7,.,TRBV28
CASSRIDRGTNTEAFF,TGTGCCAGCTCACGAATAGACAGGGGGACGAACACTGAAGCTTTCTTT,16,TRBD1,TRBJ1-1,few,TRBV18
CASSLNSRLAGDTQYF,TGTGCCAGCAGCTTGAATTCGCGACTAGCGGGAGATACGCAGTATTTT,16,TRBD2,TRBJ2-3,many,TRBV5-4
CASSLWRETNEQFF,TGTGCCAGCAGTTTGTGGCGGGAGACCAATGAGCAGTTCTTC,14,TRBD2,TRBJ2-1,many,TRBV12-3/TRBV12-4
CASSQFGRVNSPLHF,TGTGCCAGCAGCCAATTTGGCAGGGTTAATTCACCCCTCCACTTT,15,.,TRBJ1-6,few,TRBV14
CASSYGGAPTLLAKNIQYF,TGTGCCAGCAGTTACGGGGGGGCGCCGACCCTATTAGCCAAAAACATTCAGTACTTC,19,.,TRBJ2-4,.,TRBV6-2/TRBV6-3
CASSTTGEMATEAFF,TGTGCCAGCTCAACGACAGGGGAAATGGCCACTGAAGCTTTCTTT,15,TRBD1,TRBJ1-1,many,TRBV18
CASSDRGQETQYF,TGTGCCAGCAGTGACAGGGGGCAAGAGACCCAGTACTTC,13,TRBD1,TRBJ2-5,.,TRBV19
CASSQPTGDTQYF,TGCGCCAGCAGCCAACCCACTGGAGATACGCAGTATTTT,13,.,TRBJ2-3,.,TRBV4-1
CASSQDSVTQYF,TGTGCCAGCAGCCAAGACTCAGTTACGCAGTATTTT,12,.,TRBJ2-3,few,TRBV14
CASGEGSGANVLTF,TGTGCCAGCGGCGAGGGTTCTGGGGCCAACGTCCTGACTTTC,14,.,TRBJ2-6,.,TRBV6-1
CASSPLRGASGNTIYF,TGTGCCAGCTCACCCCTCCGGGGGGCAAGTGGAAACACCATATATTTT,16,.,TRBJ1-3,.,TRBV18
CASSGQQETQYF,TGTGCCAGCAGCGGACAGCAAGAGACCCAGTACTTC,12,.,TRBJ2-5,many,TRBV2
CASRRSGFETQYF,TGTGCCAGCAGGCGCAGCGGGTTCGAGACCCAGTACTTC,13,.,TRBJ2-5,once,TRBV6-1
CATSDPSDGSYEQYF,TGTGCCACCAGTGATCCCTCGGACGGATCCTACGAGCAGTACTTC,15,.,TRBJ2-7,many,TRBV24-1